This T cell receptor (beta chain) was captured in a study of early T cells in non-severe SARS-CoV-2 infection. Looking at the study overall: Chains were unpaired, as sequencing was done on bulk RNA from unsorted whole blood. Regarding the study as a whole: The VDJdb matching leaned toward anti-spike CD8 responses and overlooked private and CD4 specificities.

In the library, individual cDNA molecules carried attached unique molecular identifiers. TCRdb used MiXCR to reprocess the 5' RACE reads, holding one entry per CDR3 protein. The sample records around 60,000 distinct CDR3 sequences, 20% to 25% being singletons. The germline V gene has CDR1 SGDLS and CDR2 YYNGEE. The length of the CDR3 is 12 residues. Between the trimmed V and J ends, which lost 3 bases and 3 bases, there was a span of 6 bases. Notes on this clonotype: The antigen remains unidentified.

The source of this sequence is an adult who was a healthcare worker with PCR-confirmed SARS-CoV-2 infection or an uninfected control (not recorded which). This rearrangement joins TRBV9 to TRBJ1-2; D possibly corresponds to TRBD1 (5 bases). The sequences come from whole blood, collected at baseline. CDR3 DNA: TGTGCCAGCAGCGCAGGGCACTATGGCTACACCTTC. Protein: CASSAGHYGYTF.